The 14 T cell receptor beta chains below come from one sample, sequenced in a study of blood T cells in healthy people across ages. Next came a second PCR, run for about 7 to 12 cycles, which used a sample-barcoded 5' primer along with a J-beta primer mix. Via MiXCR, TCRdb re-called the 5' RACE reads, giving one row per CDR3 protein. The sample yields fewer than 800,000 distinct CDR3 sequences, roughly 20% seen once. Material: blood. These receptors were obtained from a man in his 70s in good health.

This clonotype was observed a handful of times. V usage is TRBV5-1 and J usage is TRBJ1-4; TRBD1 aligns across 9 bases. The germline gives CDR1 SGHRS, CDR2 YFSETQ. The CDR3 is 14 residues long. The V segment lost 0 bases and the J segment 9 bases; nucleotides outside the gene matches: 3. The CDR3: CASSLVGQGKKLFF. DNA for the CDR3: TGCGCCAGCAGCTTGGTTGGACAGGGGAAAAAACTGTTTTTT.

The CDR3: CSVPVSGSAKNIQYF. In nucleotides, the CDR3 is TGCAGCGTCCCCGTTAGCGGGAGCGCCAAAAACATTCAGTACTTC. This chain links TRBV29-1 with TRBJ2-4, with TRBD2 identical over 9 bases. The CDR3 loop spans 15 amino acids. Germline V gives CDR1 SQVTM, CDR2 ANQGSEA. V gave up 6 bases and J gave up 1 base; unmatched junction bases: 7.

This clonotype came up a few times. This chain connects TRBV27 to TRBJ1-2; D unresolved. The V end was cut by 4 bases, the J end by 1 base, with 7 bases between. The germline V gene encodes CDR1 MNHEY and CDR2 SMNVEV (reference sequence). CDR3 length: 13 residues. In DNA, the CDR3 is TGTGCCAGCAGTTCCCAGGATAACTATGGCTACACCTTC. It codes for CASSSQDNYGYTF.

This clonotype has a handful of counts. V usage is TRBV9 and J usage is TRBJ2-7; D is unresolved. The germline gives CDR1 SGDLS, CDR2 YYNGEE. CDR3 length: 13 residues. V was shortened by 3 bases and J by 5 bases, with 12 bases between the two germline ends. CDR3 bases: TGTGCCAGCAGCGCCCCGGTTTCCCACGAGCAGTACTTC. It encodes CASSAPVSHEQYF.

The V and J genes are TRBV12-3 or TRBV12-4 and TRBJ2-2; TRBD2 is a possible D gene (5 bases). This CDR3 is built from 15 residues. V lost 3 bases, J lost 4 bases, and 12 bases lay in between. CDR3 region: CASSFGSSGTGELFF. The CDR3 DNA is TGTGCCAGCAGTTTCGGATCAAGCGGCACCGGGGAGCTGTTTTTT.

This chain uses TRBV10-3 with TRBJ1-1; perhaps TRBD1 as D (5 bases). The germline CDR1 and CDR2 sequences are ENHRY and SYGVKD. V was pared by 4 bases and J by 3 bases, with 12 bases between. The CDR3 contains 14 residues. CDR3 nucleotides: TGTGCCATCAGTGCCAGGGTAGGGGACACTGAAGCTTTCTTT. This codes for CAISARVGDTEAFF.

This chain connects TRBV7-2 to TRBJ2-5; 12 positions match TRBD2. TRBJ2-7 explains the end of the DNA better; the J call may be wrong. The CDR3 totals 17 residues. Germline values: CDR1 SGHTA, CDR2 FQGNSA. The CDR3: CASSAQGLAGKAYEQYF. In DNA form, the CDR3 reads TGTGCCAGCAGCGCACAAGGACTAGCGGGAAAGGCCTACGAGCAGTACTTC.

CDR3 amino acids: CASGLRGPSYNEQFF. In nucleotides, the CDR3 is TGTGCTAGTGGTTTGAGGGGGCCCTCCTACAATGAGCAGTTCTTC. This sequence joins TRBV12-5 and TRBJ2-1, with 7 bases matching TRBD1. The germline V gene encodes CDR1 LGHNT and CDR2 FRNRAP. There are 15 residues in the CDR3. After removal of 2 bases from V and 0 bases from J, the junction contained 1 base not matched to a gene. Full variable domain (missing parts from reference TRBV12-5 and TRBJ2-1): DARVTQTPRHKVTEMGQEVTMRCQPILGHNTVFWYRQTMMQGLELLAYFRNRAPLDDSGMPKDRFSAEMPDATLATLKIQPSEPRDSAVYFCASGLRGPSYNEQFFGPGTRLTVL.

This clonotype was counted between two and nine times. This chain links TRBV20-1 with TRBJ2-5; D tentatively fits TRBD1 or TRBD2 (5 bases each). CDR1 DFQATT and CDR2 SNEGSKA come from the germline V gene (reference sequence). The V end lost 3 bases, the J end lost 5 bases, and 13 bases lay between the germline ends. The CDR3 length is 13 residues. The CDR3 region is CSASVPGAETQYF. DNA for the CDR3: TGCAGTGCTAGTGTGCCCGGGGCCGAGACCCAGTACTTC.

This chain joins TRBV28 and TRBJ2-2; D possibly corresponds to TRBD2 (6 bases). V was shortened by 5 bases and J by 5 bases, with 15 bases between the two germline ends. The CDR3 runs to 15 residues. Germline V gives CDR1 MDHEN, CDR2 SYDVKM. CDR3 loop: CASSNPGTSTGELFF. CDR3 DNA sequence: TGTGCCAGCAGTAACCCTGGGACTTCAACCGGGGAGCTGTTTTTT.

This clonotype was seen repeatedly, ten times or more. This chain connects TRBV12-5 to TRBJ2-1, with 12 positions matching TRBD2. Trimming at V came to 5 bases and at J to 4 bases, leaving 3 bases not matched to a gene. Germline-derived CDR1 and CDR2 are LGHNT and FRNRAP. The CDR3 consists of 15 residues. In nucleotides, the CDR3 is TGTGCTAGTGGTGCCGGACTAGCGGGGTACAATGAGCAGTTCTTC. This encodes CASGAGLAGYNEQFF.

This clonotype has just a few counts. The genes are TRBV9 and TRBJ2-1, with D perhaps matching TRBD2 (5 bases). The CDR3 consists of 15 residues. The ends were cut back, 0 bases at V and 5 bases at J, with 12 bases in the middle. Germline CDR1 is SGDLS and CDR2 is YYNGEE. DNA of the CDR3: TGTGCCAGCAGCGTAGCGGGAACCAACAACAATGAGCAGTTCTTC. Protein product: CASSVAGTNNNEQFF.

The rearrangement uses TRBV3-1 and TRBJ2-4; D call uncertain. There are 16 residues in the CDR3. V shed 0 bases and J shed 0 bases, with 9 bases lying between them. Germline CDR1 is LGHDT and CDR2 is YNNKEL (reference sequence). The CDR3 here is CASSQDQYGAKNIQYF. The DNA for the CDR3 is TGTGCCAGCAGCCAAGATCAGTACGGAGCCAAAAACATTCAGTACTTC.

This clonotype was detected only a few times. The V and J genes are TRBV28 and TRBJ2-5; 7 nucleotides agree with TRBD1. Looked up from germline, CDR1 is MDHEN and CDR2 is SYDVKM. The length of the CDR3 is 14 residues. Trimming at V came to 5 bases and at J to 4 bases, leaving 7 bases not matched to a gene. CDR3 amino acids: CASSNDRERETQYF. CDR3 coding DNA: TGTGCCAGCAGTAACGACAGGGAGAGAGAGACCCAGTACTTC.